This is a list of T cell receptor beta chains from one sample in a study of identical twins. TCRdb used MiXCR to reprocess the 5' RACE reads, holding one entry per CDR3 protein. This sample has some 760,000 distinct CDR3 sequences; about 20% occur once, and the top ten carry around 12%. The same specimen was also included in a second study, on T cells expressing NK-cell markers.

Sequenced input: PBMCs. These receptor sequences come from a woman aged 18-35 years in good health. CDR3s include the opening cysteine and the closing phenylalanine or tryptophan. A D gene is named only where the DNA matches it firmly. Rows give clone size only sometimes, using once, few, many, or a class for an expanded clone.

d_call: TRBD1; j_call: TRBJ1-5; v_call: TRBV20-1; clone_size: few; cdr3_aa: CSARDRGDQPQHF; cdr3_nt: TGCAGTGCTAGAGACAGGGGGGATCAGCCCCAGCATTTT
d_call: TRBD1; j_call: TRBJ1-2; v_call: TRBV29-1; clone_size: .; cdr3_aa: CSVRDSRGYTF; cdr3_nt: TGCAGCGTTAGGGACAGCAGGGGCTACACCTTC
d_call: .; j_call: TRBJ2-3; v_call: TRBV11-3; clone_size: .; cdr3_aa: CASSPNILGEADTQYF; cdr3_nt: TGTGCCAGCAGCCCGAACATATTGGGCGAGGCAGATACGCAGTATTTT
d_call: TRBD2; j_call: TRBJ2-7; v_call: TRBV12-3/TRBV12-4; clone_size: few; cdr3_aa: CASSRPGGEQYF; cdr3_nt: TGTGCCAGCAGCCGACCGGGAGGAGAGCAGTACTTC
d_call: .; j_call: TRBJ2-7; v_call: TRBV7-9; clone_size: .; cdr3_aa: CASSMTSRRDEQYF; cdr3_nt: TGTGCCAGCAGCATGACAAGCCGTAGGGACGAGCAGTACTTC
d_call: .; j_call: TRBJ1-2; v_call: TRBV5-1; clone_size: .; cdr3_aa: CASSTAGQLKFYGYTF; cdr3_nt: TGCGCCAGCAGCACCGCCGGACAGCTAAAGTTTTATGGCTACACCTTC
d_call: .; j_call: TRBJ2-7; v_call: TRBV20-1; clone_size: .; cdr3_aa: CSATNRAYEQYF; cdr3_nt: TGCAGTGCGACTAACAGAGCCTACGAGCAGTACTTC
d_call: TRBD1; j_call: TRBJ2-3; v_call: TRBV5-1; clone_size: .; cdr3_aa: CASSSGQGRPDTQYF; cdr3_nt: TGCGCCAGCAGCTCAGGACAGGGGAGGCCAGATACGCAGTATTTT
d_call: .; j_call: TRBJ1-2; v_call: TRBV20-1; clone_size: many; cdr3_aa: CSARVDTNYGYTF; cdr3_nt: TGCAGTGCTAGAGTTGACACTAACTATGGCTACACCTTC
d_call: TRBD2; j_call: TRBJ2-3; v_call: TRBV5-1; clone_size: .; cdr3_aa: CASSSETGGTDTQYF; cdr3_nt: TGCGCCAGCAGCTCGGAAACGGGGGGGACAGATACGCAGTATTTT
d_call: .; j_call: TRBJ2-2; v_call: TRBV12-3/TRBV12-4; clone_size: many; cdr3_aa: CASSLRRAAGELFF; cdr3_nt: TGTGCCAGCAGTCTCCGAAGGGCGGCCGGGGAGCTGTTTTTT
d_call: .; j_call: TRBJ2-5; v_call: TRBV5-1; clone_size: .; cdr3_aa: CASSLDATHAIGTQYF; cdr3_nt: TGCGCCAGCAGCTTGGACGCGACGCATGCGATTGGGACCCAGTACTTC
d_call: TRBD2; j_call: TRBJ2-3; v_call: TRBV11-1; clone_size: .; cdr3_aa: CASSSSPGLAGEYTDTQYF; cdr3_nt: TGTGCCAGCAGCTCGAGCCCCGGACTAGCGGGGGAGTACACAGATACGCAGTATTTT
d_call: .; j_call: TRBJ2-7; v_call: TRBV12-3/TRBV12-4; clone_size: .; cdr3_aa: CASMSVSEQYF; cdr3_nt: TGTGCCAGCATGAGCGTAAGCGAGCAGTACTTC
d_call: .; j_call: TRBJ2-7; v_call: TRBV9; clone_size: .; cdr3_aa: CASSVAEEYEQYF; cdr3_nt: TGTGCCAGCAGCGTAGCAGAAGAGTACGAGCAGTACTTC
d_call: .; j_call: TRBJ2-7; v_call: TRBV2; clone_size: few; cdr3_aa: CASSEAGRLLYEQYF; cdr3_nt: TGTGCCAGCAGTGAAGCGGGACGCCTTCTCTACGAGCAGTACTTC
d_call: .; j_call: TRBJ2-7; v_call: TRBV12-3/TRBV12-4; clone_size: .; cdr3_aa: CASSPGTPGSYEQYF; cdr3_nt: TGTGCCAGCAGCCCCGGGACTCCCGGTAGCTACGAGCAGTACTTC
d_call: .; j_call: TRBJ2-7; v_call: TRBV7-2; clone_size: .; cdr3_aa: CASSLVYLGGWHEQYF; cdr3_nt: TGTGCCAGCAGCTTAGTATATCTGGGGGGTTGGCACGAGCAGTACTTC
d_call: .; j_call: TRBJ2-3; v_call: TRBV5-1; clone_size: few; cdr3_aa: CASSLFGQARDTQYF; cdr3_nt: TGCGCCAGCAGCTTGTTTGGTCAGGCCCGAGATACGCAGTATTTT
d_call: .; j_call: TRBJ2-7; v_call: TRBV6-5; clone_size: .; cdr3_aa: CASSYVRNYEQYF; cdr3_nt: TGTGCCAGCAGTTACGTACGTAACTACGAGCAGTACTTC
d_call: .; j_call: TRBJ2-3; v_call: TRBV5-1; clone_size: few; cdr3_aa: CASREAATDTQYF; cdr3_nt: TGCGCCAGCAGAGAAGCGGCCACAGATACGCAGTATTTT
d_call: .; j_call: TRBJ2-1; v_call: TRBV29-1; clone_size: few; cdr3_aa: CSVIAVRRGNEQFF; cdr3_nt: TGCAGCGTAATAGCGGTTAGGAGGGGCAATGAGCAGTTCTTC
d_call: .; j_call: TRBJ1-2; v_call: TRBV6-5; clone_size: .; cdr3_aa: CASSSPLTTSNYGYTF; cdr3_nt: TGTGCCAGCAGTTCCCCCTTGACAACTTCTAACTATGGCTACACCTTC
d_call: .; j_call: TRBJ2-2; v_call: TRBV7-9; clone_size: many; cdr3_aa: CASSLYIDTGELFF; cdr3_nt: TGTGCCAGCAGCTTGTATATAGACACCGGGGAGCTGTTTTTT
d_call: TRBD2; j_call: TRBJ2-1; v_call: TRBV6-1; clone_size: few; cdr3_aa: CASSPGVAGVGDEQFF; cdr3_nt: TGTGCCAGCAGCCCCGGGGTAGCGGGAGTTGGGGATGAGCAGTTCTTC
d_call: TRBD2; j_call: TRBJ2-1; v_call: TRBV9; clone_size: few; cdr3_aa: CASSGGTSRNEQFF; cdr3_nt: TGTGCCAGCAGCGGAGGGACTAGCCGGAATGAGCAGTTCTTC
d_call: TRBD2; j_call: TRBJ2-7; v_call: TRBV29-1; clone_size: few; cdr3_aa: CSVAGLAGDEQYF; cdr3_nt: TGCAGCGTTGCGGGACTAGCGGGAGATGAGCAGTACTTC
d_call: .; j_call: TRBJ1-1; v_call: TRBV6-1; clone_size: few; cdr3_aa: CASPKNLGMNTEAFF; cdr3_nt: TGTGCCAGTCCTAAGAACTTGGGTATGAACACTGAAGCTTTCTTT
d_call: .; j_call: TRBJ2-3; v_call: TRBV20-1; clone_size: few; cdr3_aa: CSARMAGGTDTQYF; cdr3_nt: TGCAGTGCTAGGATGGCAGGAGGCACAGATACGCAGTATTTT
d_call: TRBD1; j_call: TRBJ2-3; v_call: TRBV28; clone_size: .; cdr3_aa: CASRSRGLGGTDTQYF; cdr3_nt: TGTGCCAGCAGAAGCAGGGGGCTAGGAGGGACAGATACGCAGTATTTT
d_call: .; j_call: TRBJ2-3; v_call: TRBV6-5; clone_size: few; cdr3_aa: CASSYSLTETDTQYF; cdr3_nt: TGTGCCAGCAGTTACTCCCTCACCGAGACAGATACGCAGTATTTT
d_call: .; j_call: TRBJ2-2; v_call: TRBV12-3/TRBV12-4; clone_size: .; cdr3_aa: CASRPQGPMGTGELFF; cdr3_nt: TGTGCCAGCAGGCCTCAGGGTCCCATGGGCACCGGGGAGCTGTTTTTT
d_call: TRBD2; j_call: TRBJ2-7; v_call: TRBV4-3; clone_size: .; cdr3_aa: CASSHGTSGMSSYEQHF; cdr3_nt: TGCGCCAGCAGCCACGGGACTAGCGGGATGAGCTCCTACGAGCAGCACTTC
d_call: .; j_call: TRBJ1-5; v_call: TRBV3-1; clone_size: few; cdr3_aa: CASSQVSGPQHF; cdr3_nt: TGTGCCAGCAGCCAAGTTTCGGGTCCCCAGCATTTT
d_call: .; j_call: TRBJ2-5; v_call: TRBV7-2; clone_size: .; cdr3_aa: CASTPVVQGGETQYF; cdr3_nt: TGTGCCAGCACCCCAGTAGTACAGGGAGGCGAGACCCAGTACTTC
d_call: TRBD1; j_call: TRBJ1-5; v_call: TRBV20-1; clone_size: few; cdr3_aa: CSALTGFGNNQPQHF; cdr3_nt: TGCAGTGCCCTGACAGGGTTTGGGAACAATCAGCCCCAGCATTTT
d_call: TRBD2; j_call: TRBJ2-1; v_call: TRBV5-1; clone_size: few; cdr3_aa: CASSLSRAGFDNEQFF; cdr3_nt: TGCGCCAGCAGCTTGAGTCGAGCGGGATTCGACAATGAGCAGTTCTTC
d_call: .; j_call: TRBJ1-1; v_call: TRBV9; clone_size: few; cdr3_aa: CASSVDPARSGSEAFF; cdr3_nt: TGTGCCAGCAGCGTAGACCCGGCCCGTTCCGGTTCTGAAGCTTTCTTT
d_call: .; j_call: TRBJ1-6; v_call: TRBV7-9; clone_size: few; cdr3_aa: CASRDHNSPLHF; cdr3_nt: TGTGCCAGCAGGGACCATAATTCACCCCTCCACTTT
d_call: .; j_call: TRBJ2-3; v_call: TRBV7-9; clone_size: many; cdr3_aa: CASSFGWGAPLSDTQYF; cdr3_nt: TGTGCCAGCAGCTTTGGTTGGGGGGCACCCCTATCGGATACGCAGTATTTT
d_call: .; j_call: TRBJ2-6; v_call: TRBV6-1; clone_size: .; cdr3_aa: CASSEAAGSGANVLTF; cdr3_nt: TGTGCCAGCAGTGAAGCCGCGGGGAGTGGGGCCAACGTCCTGACTTTC
d_call: .; j_call: TRBJ1-1; v_call: TRBV5-1; clone_size: few; cdr3_aa: CASSLQSLNTEAFF; cdr3_nt: TGCGCCAGCAGCTTGCAAAGCCTGAACACTGAAGCTTTCTTT
d_call: .; j_call: TRBJ2-3; v_call: TRBV7-9; clone_size: few; cdr3_aa: CASSFSAADTQYF; cdr3_nt: TGTGCCAGCAGCTTTAGCGCAGCAGATACGCAGTATTTT
d_call: .; j_call: TRBJ2-3; v_call: TRBV5-4; clone_size: .; cdr3_aa: CASSFRDSLTDTQYF; cdr3_nt: TGTGCCAGCAGCTTCCGGGACTCCCTCACAGATACGCAGTATTTT
d_call: TRBD2; j_call: TRBJ2-7; v_call: TRBV20-1; clone_size: .; cdr3_aa: CSARELSGSGEQYF; cdr3_nt: TGCAGTGCCCGAGAACTTAGCGGGAGTGGCGAGCAGTACTTC
d_call: .; j_call: TRBJ2-1; v_call: TRBV27; clone_size: .; cdr3_aa: CASSFGGPWNEQFF; cdr3_nt: TGTGCCAGCAGTTTTGGGGGTCCTTGGAATGAGCAGTTCTTC
d_call: TRBD2; j_call: TRBJ2-1; v_call: TRBV3-1; clone_size: few; cdr3_aa: CASSLRGGGSTNEQFF; cdr3_nt: TGTGCCAGCAGCCTCCGCGGCGGGGGGTCCACTAATGAGCAGTTCTTC
d_call: TRBD2; j_call: TRBJ2-5; v_call: TRBV29-1; clone_size: few; cdr3_aa: CSGSGLAGGPGETQYF; cdr3_nt: TGCAGCGGATCGGGACTAGCGGGAGGGCCGGGGGAGACCCAGTACTTC
d_call: .; j_call: TRBJ2-3; v_call: TRBV12-3/TRBV12-4; clone_size: .; cdr3_aa: CASSAQHTDTQYF; cdr3_nt: TGTGCCAGCAGTGCACAGCACACAGATACGCAGTATTTT
d_call: .; j_call: TRBJ2-1; v_call: TRBV11-3; clone_size: few; cdr3_aa: CASTPSADEQFF; cdr3_nt: TGTGCCAGCACCCCTTCCGCCGATGAGCAGTTCTTC
d_call: .; j_call: TRBJ2-1; v_call: TRBV6-5; clone_size: .; cdr3_aa: CASSYHAIGDNEQFF; cdr3_nt: TGTGCCAGCAGTTACCACGCTATAGGGGACAATGAGCAGTTCTTC
d_call: .; j_call: TRBJ2-5; v_call: TRBV6-5; clone_size: .; cdr3_aa: CASSYSGLHQETQYF; cdr3_nt: TGTGCCAGCAGTTACTCCGGACTCCACCAAGAGACCCAGTACTTC
d_call: TRBD2; j_call: TRBJ2-3; v_call: TRBV27; clone_size: few; cdr3_aa: CASRWTSGGTDTQYF; cdr3_nt: TGTGCCAGCAGGTGGACTAGCGGAGGCACAGATACGCAGTATTTT